This is a list of T cell receptor beta chains from one sample in a study of blood T cell repertoires in COVID-19. The assay was immunoSEQ multiplex PCR, and TCRdb's table has in-frame clones only and misses some. The sample has about 370,000 clones; around 87% are singletons. Sequencing was carried out using peripheral blood. The receptors originated from a woman in her 30s with COVID-19, enrolled during active disease. CDR3s include the opening cysteine and the closing phenylalanine or tryptophan. The order of the fields is J gene, D gene, V gene, clone size, CDR3 protein, CDR3 DNA. D genes are given only for firm matches. The size of a clone is reported for some rows only, either as once, few or many, or as a class for expanded clones.

j_call: TRBJ2-2
d_call: TRBD1
v_call: TRBV4-3
clone_size: -
cdr3_aa: CASSQDSGQPTGELFF
cdr3_nt: TGCGCCAGCAGCCAAGATTCGGGACAGCCCACCGGGGAGCTGTTTTTT

j_call: TRBJ2-7
d_call: TRBD1
v_call: TRBV10-1
clone_size: -
cdr3_aa: CASSEGTVLYEQYF
cdr3_nt: TGCGCCAGCAGTGAAGGGACAGTCCTCTACGAGCAGTACTTC

j_call: TRBJ2-3
d_call: TRBD2
v_call: TRBV28
clone_size: few
cdr3_aa: CASSWTSADTQYF
cdr3_nt: TGTGCCAGCAGTTGGACTAGCGCAGATACGCAGTATTTT

j_call: TRBJ2-3
d_call: -
v_call: TRBV6-4
clone_size: -
cdr3_aa: CASSPGETDTQYF
cdr3_nt: TGTGCCAGCAGCCCCGGGGAGACAGATACGCAGTATTTT

j_call: TRBJ2-1
d_call: TRBD2
v_call: TRBV11-2
clone_size: -
cdr3_aa: CASSFPGLAGNNEQFF
cdr3_nt: TGTGCCAGCAGCTTTCCGGGACTAGCGGGAAACAATGAGCAGTTCTTC

j_call: TRBJ2-3
d_call: -
v_call: TRBV6-5
clone_size: -
cdr3_aa: CATETVVSSRDTQYF
cdr3_nt: TGTGCCACCGAGACTGTCGTTTCGTCTCGTGATACGCAGTATTTT

j_call: TRBJ2-7
d_call: -
v_call: TRBV6-6
clone_size: -
cdr3_aa: CASSYSRSYEQYF
cdr3_nt: TGTGCCAGCAGTTACAGTAGATCCTACGAGCAGTACTTC

j_call: TRBJ1-5
d_call: TRBD1
v_call: TRBV5-6
clone_size: -
cdr3_aa: CASSAGTGNQPQHF
cdr3_nt: TGTGCCAGCAGCGCCGGGACAGGCAATCAGCCCCAGCATTTT

j_call: TRBJ2-7
d_call: -
v_call: TRBV4-2
clone_size: -
cdr3_aa: CASSQVQQGGYEQYF
cdr3_nt: TGTGCCAGCAGCCAAGTGCAACAGGGTGGTTACGAGCAGTACTTC

j_call: TRBJ2-7
d_call: TRBD2
v_call: TRBV25-1
clone_size: -
cdr3_aa: CASSPAGVSYEQYF
cdr3_nt: TGTGCCAGCAGTCCAGCGGGAGTAAGTTACGAGCAGTACTTC

j_call: TRBJ2-3
d_call: TRBD2
v_call: TRBV30
clone_size: -
cdr3_aa: CAWSPGGGQYF
cdr3_nt: TGTGCCTGGAGCCCGGGGGGAGGCCAGTATTTT

j_call: TRBJ2-6
d_call: -
v_call: TRBV5-6
clone_size: -
cdr3_aa: CASSLLASSGANVLTF
cdr3_nt: TGTGCCAGCAGCTTACTAGCTAGCTCTGGGGCCAACGTCCTGACTTTC

j_call: TRBJ2-7
d_call: TRBD2
v_call: TRBV6-5
clone_size: -
cdr3_aa: CASSWGVSGEGYEQYF
cdr3_nt: TGTGCCAGCAGTTGGGGTGTCTCGGGGGAGGGCTACGAGCAGTACTTC

j_call: TRBJ2-7
d_call: -
v_call: TRBV3-1/TRBV3-2
clone_size: -
cdr3_aa: CASSQALTSGSLAYEQYF
cdr3_nt: TGTGCCAGCAGCCAAGCCCTGACATCCGGATCCCTCGCCTACGAGCAGTACTTC

j_call: TRBJ1-2
d_call: -
v_call: TRBV2
clone_size: -
cdr3_aa: CASLIQGSGGYTF
cdr3_nt: TGTGCCAGTTTAATACAGGGATCAGGAGGCTACACCTTC

j_call: TRBJ2-3
d_call: TRBD2
v_call: TRBV24-1
clone_size: -
cdr3_aa: CATSDLGTKAGGFTDTQYF
cdr3_nt: TGTGCCACCAGTGATTTGGGTACTAAGGCGGGAGGCTTCACAGATACGCAGTATTTT

j_call: TRBJ2-7
d_call: TRBD1
v_call: TRBV30
clone_size: -
cdr3_aa: CAWSPWTGAAYEQYF
cdr3_nt: TGTGCCTGGAGTCCGTGGACAGGGGCGGCCTACGAGCAGTACTTC

j_call: TRBJ1-1
d_call: -
v_call: TRBV9
clone_size: -
cdr3_aa: CASSPHRGGTEAFF
cdr3_nt: TGTGCCAGCAGCCCCCACCGGGGTGGAACTGAAGCTTTCTTT

j_call: TRBJ1-1
d_call: -
v_call: TRBV30
clone_size: once
cdr3_aa: CAGDLNTEAFF
cdr3_nt: TGTGCTGGAGACCTGAACACTGAAGCTTTCTTT

j_call: TRBJ2-7
d_call: -
v_call: TRBV21-1
clone_size: -
cdr3_aa: CASTVATSRRGEGEQYF
cdr3_nt: TGTGCCAGCACCGTTGCGACTAGCCGGAGGGGGGAGGGCGAGCAGTACTTC

j_call: TRBJ2-2
d_call: -
v_call: TRBV5-1
clone_size: few
cdr3_aa: CASSLDLGGGELFF
cdr3_nt: TGCGCCAGCAGCTTGGACCTTGGAGGCGGGGAGCTGTTTTTT

j_call: TRBJ1-1
d_call: -
v_call: TRBV5-1
clone_size: -
cdr3_aa: CASSLAPGTEAFF
cdr3_nt: TGCGCCAGCAGCTTGGCCCCAGGGACTGAAGCTTTCTTT

j_call: TRBJ1-5
d_call: TRBD1
v_call: TRBV12-5
clone_size: -
cdr3_aa: CASACGTGLCNQPQHF
cdr3_nt: TGTGCTAGTGCCTGCGGGACAGGGTTATGCAATCAGCCCCAGCATTTT

j_call: TRBJ2-7
d_call: TRBD2
v_call: TRBV11-2
clone_size: -
cdr3_aa: CASSSRLAGGYEQYF
cdr3_nt: TGTGCCAGCAGCTCCCGACTAGCGGGGGGCTACGAGCAGTACTTC

j_call: TRBJ1-1
d_call: TRBD1
v_call: TRBV11-2
clone_size: few
cdr3_aa: CASSLGQGWTEAFF
cdr3_nt: TGTGCCAGCAGTTTGGGACAGGGATGGACTGAAGCTTTCTTT

j_call: TRBJ2-7
d_call: TRBD1
v_call: TRBV14
clone_size: -
cdr3_aa: CASSPLRQGRHEQYF
cdr3_nt: TGTGCCAGCAGCCCTCTTCGACAGGGGCGGCACGAGCAGTACTTC

j_call: TRBJ2-2
d_call: -
v_call: TRBV18
clone_size: -
cdr3_aa: CASSQLQGRDTGELFF
cdr3_nt: TGTGCCAGCTCACAGTTACAGGGCCGGGACACCGGGGAGCTGTTTTTT

j_call: TRBJ2-1
d_call: TRBD2
v_call: TRBV19
clone_size: -
cdr3_aa: CASTRPPGTSVNNEQFF
cdr3_nt: TGTGCCAGTACCCGCCCTCCCGGGACTAGTGTGAACAATGAGCAGTTCTTC

j_call: TRBJ2-1
d_call: TRBD2
v_call: TRBV2
clone_size: -
cdr3_aa: CASRGTSGSYNEQFF
cdr3_nt: TGTGCCAGCAGGGGTACTAGCGGGAGCTACAATGAGCAGTTCTTC

j_call: TRBJ1-5
d_call: -
v_call: TRBV30
clone_size: -
cdr3_aa: CAWSRAGGSQPQHF
cdr3_nt: TGTGCCTGGAGTAGGGCGGGGGGTAGTCAGCCCCAGCATTTT

j_call: TRBJ1-2
d_call: -
v_call: TRBV15
clone_size: -
cdr3_aa: CATSRERTLITEGYTF
cdr3_nt: TGTGCCACCAGCAGAGAGAGGACACTTATTACGGAGGGCTACACCTTC